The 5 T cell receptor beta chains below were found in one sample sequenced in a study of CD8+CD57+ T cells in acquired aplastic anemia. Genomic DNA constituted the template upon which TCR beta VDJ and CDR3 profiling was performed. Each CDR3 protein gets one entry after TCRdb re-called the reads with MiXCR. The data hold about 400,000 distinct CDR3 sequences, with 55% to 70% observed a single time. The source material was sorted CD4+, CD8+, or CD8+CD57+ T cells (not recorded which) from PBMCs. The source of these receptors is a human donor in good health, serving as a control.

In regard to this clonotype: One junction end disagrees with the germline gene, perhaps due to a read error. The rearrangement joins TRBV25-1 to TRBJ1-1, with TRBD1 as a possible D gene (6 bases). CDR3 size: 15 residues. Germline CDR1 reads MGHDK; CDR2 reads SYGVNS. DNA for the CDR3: TGTGCCAGCAGCGCCTCTGCCCCAGGGGACACTGAAGCTCTCTTT. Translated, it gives CASSASAPGDTEALF.

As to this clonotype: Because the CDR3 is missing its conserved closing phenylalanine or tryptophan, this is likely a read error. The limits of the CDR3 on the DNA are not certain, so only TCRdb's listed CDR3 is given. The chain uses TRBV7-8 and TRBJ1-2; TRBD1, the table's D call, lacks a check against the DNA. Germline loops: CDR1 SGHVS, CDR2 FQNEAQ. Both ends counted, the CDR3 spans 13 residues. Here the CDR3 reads CASSMGPGDGDTI.

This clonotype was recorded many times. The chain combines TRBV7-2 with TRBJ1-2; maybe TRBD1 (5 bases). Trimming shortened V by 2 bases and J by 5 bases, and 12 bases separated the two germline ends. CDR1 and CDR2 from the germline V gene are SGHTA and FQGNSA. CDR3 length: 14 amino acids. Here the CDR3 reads CASSLQNRNYGYTF. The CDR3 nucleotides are TGTGCCAGCAGCTTACAAAACAGGAATTATGGCTACACCTTC. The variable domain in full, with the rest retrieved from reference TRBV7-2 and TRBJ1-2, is GAGVSQSPSNKVTEKGKDVELRCDPISGHTALYWYRQSLGQGLEFLIYFQGNSAPDKSGLPSDRFSAERTGGSVSTLTIQRTQQEDSAVYLCASSLQNRNYGYTFGSGTRLTVV.

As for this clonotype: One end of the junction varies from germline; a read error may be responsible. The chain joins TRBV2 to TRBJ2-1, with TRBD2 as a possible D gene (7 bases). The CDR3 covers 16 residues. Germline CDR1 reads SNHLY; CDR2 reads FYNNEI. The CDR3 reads CASSAPGAGAEDVFGF. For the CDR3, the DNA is TGTGCCAGCAGCGCCCCTGGGGCGGGGGCTGAAGATGTCTTTGGCTTC.

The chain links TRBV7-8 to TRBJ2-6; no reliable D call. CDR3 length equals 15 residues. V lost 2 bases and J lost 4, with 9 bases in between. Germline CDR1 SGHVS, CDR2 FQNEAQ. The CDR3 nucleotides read TGTGCCAGCAGCTTATTGAAGGTCGGGGCCAACGTCCTGACTTTC. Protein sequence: CASSLLKVGANVLTF.